These 24 T cell receptor beta chains were all obtained from the same sample, sequenced in a study of blood T cell repertoires in COVID-19 (dated by TCRdb to about 2020). Library preparation employed the immunoSEQ multiplex PCR assay. The clones in this table, taken by TCRdb from immuneACCESS, are in-frame only. Not every clone is retained; where verified, under half of the shortfall comes from an unresolved V gene, and the cause of the rest is unknown. Counted in this sample were around 230,000 clones; around 92% of them appeared once. The biggest ten clones account for 3.5% to 4.5% of the sample. Sequencing was performed on PBMCs or T cells enriched from blood (not recorded which). Source of these receptors: a woman aged 25 to 39 with acute COVID-19.

The rearrangement joins TRBV27 to TRBJ2-3; no clear D. The germline gives CDR1 MNHEY, CDR2 SMNVEV (reference sequence). The CDR3 has 14 residues. V was shortened by 3 bases and J by 0 bases, with 7 bases between the two germline ends. DNA of the CDR3: TGTGCCAGCAGTTTCGGTCCCAGCACAGATACGCAGTATTTT. It translates to CASSFGPSTDTQYF.

The V and J genes are TRBV19 and TRBJ1-5, with 7 bases fitting TRBD1. From germline, CDR1 is LNHDA and CDR2 SQIVND (reference sequence). This CDR3 is built from 14 residues. Unmatched junction bases numbered 9, after V lost 4 bases and J lost 9 bases. The CDR3: CASSSAGGLGPQHF. The CDR3 nucleotides read TGTGCCAGTAGTAGTGCAGGGGGATTGGGGCCCCAGCATTTT.

This chain uses TRBV7-8 with TRBJ1-2, with D possibly being TRBD1 (5 bases). Per germline, CDR1 SGHVS and CDR2 FQNEAQ. V was shortened by 5 bases and J by 2 bases, with 24 bases between the two germline ends. CDR3 length equals 18 residues. CDR3 region: CASSPRASAGPRNYGYTF. The CDR3 nucleotides read TGTGCCAGCAGCCCCCGGGCTTCGGCAGGGCCGCGCAACTATGGCTACACCTTC.

V is TRBV6-5 and J is TRBJ1-2, with 8 positions matching TRBD1. Germline V lookup: CDR1 MNHEY, CDR2 SVGAGI. CDR3 length: 15 residues. The trim removed 0 bases at V and 6 bases at J, leaving 6 bases unmatched. CDR3 coding DNA: TGTGCCAGCAGTTACTCGGACAGGGTAAAGGATGGCTACACCTTC. Translation gives CASSYSDRVKDGYTF.

The chain uses TRBV19 and TRBJ1-4; D is perhaps TRBD1 (5 bases). This CDR3 is built from 12 residues. The V end was cut by 6 bases, the J end by 5 bases, with 7 bases between. Looked up from germline, CDR1 is LNHDA and CDR2 is SQIVND (reference sequence). CDR3 DNA: TGTGCCAGTAGGCAGGGAAATGAAAAACTGTTTTTT. This gives the protein CASRQGNEKLFF.

The chain employs TRBV2 and TRBJ2-3; 7 bases are a match to TRBD2. This CDR3 comprises 15 residues. Germline loops: CDR1 SNHLY, CDR2 FYNNEI. V trimming: 4 bases; J trimming: 1 base; junction bases outside the gene matches: 5. CDR3: CASSGQRGRTDTQYF. The CDR3 DNA reads TGTGCCAGCAGTGGCCAGCGGGGCCGCACAGATACGCAGTATTTT. Full variable domain (rest looked up from reference TRBV2 and TRBJ2-3): EPEVTQTPSHQVTQMGQEVILRCVPISNHLYFYWYRQILGQKVEFLVSFYNNEISEKSEIFDDQFSVERPDGSNFTLKIRSTKLEDSAMYFCASSGQRGRTDTQYFGPGTRLTVL.

Only one count was recorded for this clone. The genes are TRBV3-1 (or the pseudogene TRBV3-2) and TRBJ1-2; the D gene is possibly TRBD1 (6 bases). V was pared by 0 bases and J by 7 bases, with 15 bases between. Germline V lookup: CDR1 LGHDT, CDR2 YNNKEL (reference sequence). The length of the CDR3 is 15 residues. The CDR3 coding sequence is TGTGCCAGCAGCCAAGAGTGGGGGGGCGAGCGTGGCTACACCTTC. Translated, it gives CASSQEWGGERGYTF.

This rearrangement joins TRBV6-5 to TRBJ2-7; 7 positions match TRBD1. The J segment lost 4 bases and the V segment lost 6 bases, leaving 12 bases of the junction unmatched. Germline V gene lookup returns CDR1 MNHEY and CDR2 SVGAGI. The CDR3 is made up of 15 amino acids. The CDR3 region has the DNA TGTGCCAGCAGCGGTACAGGGGTCGAGGTGTACGAGCAGTACTTC. Its translation: CASSGTGVEVYEQYF.

This chain connects TRBV6-5 to TRBJ2-1; TRBD2 is a possible D gene (6 bases). CDR1 is MNHEY, CDR2 SVGAGI, per germline. This CDR3 spans 15 amino acids. V gave up 2 bases and J gave up 9 bases, with 17 bases separating them. The CDR3 DNA reads TGTGCCAGCAGTTACGAACTAGCCCATGGAGGTGAGCAGTTCTTC. Encoded protein: CASSYELAHGGEQFF.

V usage is TRBV7-8 and J usage is TRBJ2-1, with no clear D. This CDR3 contains 14 residues. Germline V gives CDR1 SGHVS, CDR2 FQNEAQ. V gave up 5 bases and J gave up 5 bases, with 13 bases separating them. CDR3 region: CASSPQEVNNEQFF. The CDR3 DNA sequence: TGTGCCAGCAGCCCGCAAGAGGTGAACAATGAGCAGTTCTTC.

This chain joins TRBV28 and TRBJ2-3, with D uncertain. The germline V and J ends were trimmed by 3 bases and 1 base, with 8 bases remaining between them. In germline, CDR1 is MDHEN, CDR2 SYDVKM. CDR3 length equals 14 residues. CDR3 sequence reads: CASSFISGTDTQYF. CDR3 DNA sequence: TGTGCCAGCAGTTTTATCTCCGGCACAGATACGCAGTATTTT.

The chain employs TRBV7-6 and TRBJ1-1; a weak D match, TRBD1 (5 bases). CDR3 length: 15 residues. The V end lost 5 bases, the J end lost 1 base, and 14 bases lay between the germline ends. Germline V gene lookup returns CDR1 SGHVS and CDR2 FNYEAQ. CDR3 sequence (DNA): TGTGCCAGCAGCCCCGGGGAGGGGACGAACACTGAAGCTTTCTTT. Protein sequence: CASSPGEGTNTEAFF.

This clone was detected only a few times. The chain carries TRBV4-3 and TRBJ2-1, with 7 bases fitting TRBD2. V was clipped by 0 bases and J by 2 bases; unmatched bases: 4. The CDR3 runs to 16 residues. The germline gives CDR1 LGHNA, CDR2 YSLEER. The CDR3 region is CASSQEVGGAYNEQFF. The DNA for the CDR3 is TGCGCCAGCAGCCAAGAAGTTGGGGGGGCCTACAATGAGCAGTTCTTC.

The rearrangement uses TRBV30 and TRBJ2-4, with D perhaps TRBD2 (7 bases). Trimming stripped 5 bases from V and 8 bases from J, with 22 bases between. CDR1 is GTSNPN, CDR2 SVGIG, per germline (reference sequence). There are 15 residues in the CDR3. CDR3 in amino acids: CAWSYAMGGLDIQYF. In DNA, the CDR3 is TGTGCCTGGTCCTACGCCATGGGGGGGCTGGACATTCAGTACTTC.

The chain joins TRBV6-2 or TRBV6-3 to TRBJ2-7, with 12 bases identical to TRBD2. The CDR3 consists of 15 residues. V gave up 6 bases and J gave up 5 bases; unmatched junction bases: 8. CDR1 is MNHEY and CDR2 is SVGEGT in the germline V gene. The DNA for the CDR3 is TGTGCCAGCAGGCCTAGCGGGGGGGCTTTCCACGAGCAGTACTTC. Translated, it gives CASRPSGGAFHEQYF.

This clone was picked up a small number of times. V usage is TRBV3-1 (or the pseudogene TRBV3-2) and J usage is TRBJ1-6; TRBD1 might be the D (6 bases). The V end lost 1 base, the J end lost 8 bases, and 21 bases lay between the germline ends. CDR1 is LGHDT and CDR2 is YNNKEL in the germline V gene (reference sequence). The CDR3 covers 18 residues. The CDR3 DNA reads as TGTGCCAGCAGCCAAGTACAGGGAAACAGTATATTCCATTCACCCCTCCACTTT. It codes for CASSQVQGNSIFHSPLHF.

The gene calls are TRBV3-1 (or the pseudogene TRBV3-2) and TRBJ2-3; 8 bases fit TRBD2. V trimming: 1 base; J trimming: 4 bases; junction bases outside the gene matches: 16. Germline CDR1 and CDR2: LGHDT and YNNKEL (reference sequence). CDR3 length equals 19 residues. CDR3 sequence reads: CASSQGGRSGTSRPDTQYF. The CDR3 nucleotides are TGTGCCAGCAGCCAAGGCGGTCGTAGCGGGACTAGTCGGCCAGATACGCAGTATTTT.

The chain has TRBV5-1 and TRBJ2-3; 8 positions agree with TRBD2. The V and J ends lost 3 bases and 6 bases, in that order; junction bases with no gene match: 12. CDR3 size: 16 residues. The germline gives CDR1 SGHRS, CDR2 YFSETQ. The CDR3 DNA reads as TGCGCCAGCAGCTCCGGGACTAGTTACCCCTTGGATACGCAGTATTTT. Amino acid sequence: CASSSGTSYPLDTQYF.

The genes are TRBV20-1 and TRBJ2-3; 12 bases align to TRBD2. J was trimmed by 0 bases and V by 3 bases; bases with no gene match: 10. Germline loops: CDR1 DFQATT, CDR2 SNEGSKA (reference sequence). The CDR3 is made up of 18 amino acids. The CDR3 reads CSASATSGGVLSTDTQYF. The CDR3 coding sequence is TGCAGTGCTAGTGCGACTAGCGGGGGAGTCCTTAGCACAGATACGCAGTATTTT.

The chain joins TRBV9 to TRBJ1-3; 9 bases are a match to TRBD1. This CDR3 has 16 residues. Germline CDR1 SGDLS, CDR2 YYNGEE. V trimming: 2 bases; J trimming: 0 bases; junction bases outside the gene matches: 3. DNA for the CDR3: TGTGCCAGCAGCGTGGACAGGGGCCGCTCTGGAAACACCATATATTTT. Translation gives CASSVDRGRSGNTIYF.

V usage is TRBV5-5 and J usage is TRBJ2-1, with 7 bases aligning to TRBD1. Losses at the gene ends were 5 bases for V and 8 bases for J; bases not matched to a gene: 16. CDR3 length: 16 residues. Looked up from germline, CDR1 is SGHKS and CDR2 is YYEKEE (reference sequence). The CDR3 DNA reads TGTGCCAGCAGTTTATATACAGGGGAAGCCCAGTATGAGCAGTTCTTC. It yields the protein CASSLYTGEAQYEQFF.

The J gene is TRBJ2-3, the V gene TRBV7-2, with TRBD2 matching 12 bases. The V segment lost 1 base and the J segment 2 bases; nucleotides outside the gene matches: 7. The CDR3 extends over 18 amino acids. Germline CDR1 SGHTA, CDR2 FQGNSA. This chain's CDR3 is CASSLVRTSGGHTDTQYF. In DNA, the CDR3 is TGTGCCAGCAGCTTAGTTCGTACTAGCGGGGGGCACACAGATACGCAGTATTTT. Using reference TRBV7-2 and TRBJ2-3 for the parts outside the CDR3, the full variable domain is GAGVSQSPSNKVTEKGKDVELRCDPISGHTALYWYRQSLGQGLEFLIYFQGNSAPDKSGLPSDRFSAERTGGSVSTLTIQRTQQEDSAVYLCASSLVRTSGGHTDTQYFGPGTRLTVL.

This clone has only a few counts. The rearrangement joins TRBV11-2 to TRBJ2-7, with a tentative D call TRBD1 (5 bases). Germline V gene data show CDR1 as SGHAT and CDR2 as FQNNGV. V lost 5 bases and J lost 4, with 18 bases in between. CDR3 length: 15 amino acids. The CDR3 loop reads CASSIGMGLAYEQYF. The CDR3 coding sequence is TGTGCCAGCAGCATCGGTATGGGGCTTGCGTACGAGCAGTACTTC.

The genes are TRBV7-8 and TRBJ2-5; 13 nucleotides align to TRBD2. The germline gives CDR1 SGHVS, CDR2 FQNEAQ. The ends lost 1 base at V and 1 base at J; junction bases unmatched: 9. This CDR3 is built from 19 residues. CDR3 in amino acids: CASSLGTSGGATSQETQYF. The DNA for the CDR3 is TGTGCCAGCAGCTTAGGAACTAGCGGGGGGGCGACTTCCCAAGAGACCCAGTACTTC.